The source of this T cell receptor beta chain is a study of blood T cells in healthy people across ages. Overall study findings and caveats: Naive and antigen-experienced cells were not separated, limiting conclusive comparison.

Using a J-beta primer mix together with a sample-barcoded 5' primer, a second PCR was run for roughly 7 to 12 cycles. TCRdb called the 5' RACE reads again in MiXCR, with one record for every CDR3 protein. The repertoire holds around 900,000 distinct CDR3 sequences, with roughly half as singletons. Per the germline V gene, CDR1 is MNHEY and CDR2 is SVGAGI. The CDR3 runs to 15 residues. The V and J ends lost 4 bases and 8 bases, in that order; junction bases with no gene match: 10. With respect to this clonotype: Its antigen is undetermined.

Sequencing used blood. The rearrangement joins TRBV6-5 to TRBJ1-4; 7 nucleotides align to TRBD1. The clonotype comes from a woman aged 55-69 years in good health. The CDR3 loop reads CASSSPRQGREKLFF. The CDR3 DNA follows: TGTGCCAGCAGTTCTCCCCGACAGGGACGGGAAAAACTGTTTTTT.